The entry below describes one T cell receptor beta chain. This clone was detected only once. Its antigen target is currently unknown. No base quality values were provided; no much bigger clone lies one nucleotide off. To prepare the library, the immunoSEQ multiplex PCR assay was applied. TCRdb stores this immuneACCESS table with in-frame sequences only. Part of the clones is absent; in the studies checked, under half of the shortfall reflects unresolved V genes, and no reason is known for the rest. The sample table lists about 380,000 clones, 95% of them with a count of one. The top ten clonotypes cover approximately 0.02% of the sample. Taken from the germline V gene (reference sequence), the CDR1 and CDR2 loops are SEHNR and FQNEAQ. The CDR3, cysteine through phenylalanine, is 12 amino acids long. Just the 36-base CDR3 DNA is kept, in frame starting at base 1. Cut back by 8 bases and 0 bases, the V and J ends lie 5 bases apart.

The data were taken from a study of shared T cell receptors in the human thymus (dated by TCRdb to the early 2020s). Concerning the study at large: The study examined how the human thymus generates shared, self-reactive T-cell receptor alpha chains.

Recombination connected TRBV7-9 to TRBJ2-1; there is no confident call for the D gene. Sequenced: thymocytes. This clonotype originated in a human donor. The bases read TGTGCCAGCCCGAGCTCCTACAATGAGCAGTTCTTC. Its translation is CASPSSYNEQFF.